Listed here is a single T cell receptor beta chain. The antigen is undetermined. The read comes to an end 3 residues before the CDR3 does, leaving the germline J gene to fill in the end. The sample comes from a study of T cells in women clearing cervical HPV infection. Study-level points and caveats: CIN3+ cases had significantly higher TCR repertoire richness than controls, but evenness did not differ.

TCRdb's copy holds only in-frame clones and misses some; the assay was immunoSEQ multiplex PCR. In all, the sample yields about 17,000 clones. Cervical HPV DNA detected by MY09/MY11 PCR, typed by dot-blot. V was cut by 3 bases and J by 6 bases, with 14 bases left in between. Germline V gene data show CDR1 as SGHNT and CDR2 as YYREEE (reference sequence). There are 14 residues in the CDR3. The genes are TRBV5-4 and TRBJ2-3; D may be TRBD2 (7 bases). Sequencing was done on a sample of blood buffy coat. This TCR derives from a woman aged 18 to 69 with a cervical HPV16 infection that either progressed to CIN3+ or cleared (not recorded which). CDR3 amino acids: CASSSRGGADTQYF. The CDR3 bases that were read are TGTGCCAGCAGCTCTAGAGGGGGGGCCGATACG. Full variable domain (outside the CDR3, taken from reference TRBV5-4 and TRBJ2-3): ETGVTQSPTHLIKTRGQQVTLRCSSQSGHNTVSWYQQALGQGPQFIFQYYREEENGRGNFPPRFSGLQFPNYSSELNVNALELDDSALYLCASSSRGGADTQYFGPGTRLTVL.